This note documents a single T cell receptor beta chain sequence. Its antigen is not identified. This sample was included in a study of CXCR3-negative and CXCR3-positive naive CD8 T cells. In the study overall: TRB reads totalled about 135 million, about 1.5 +/- 0.3 million per library. Study-wide findings and caveats: TRBV-TRBJ usage was alike in naive CXCR3-negative and CXCR3-positive cells but differed in memory cells. For memory CD8+ cells diversity was much lower, but both naive subsets had comparably high diversity.

The CDR3 covers 18 residues. The germline gives CDR1 LGHNA, CDR2 YNFKEQ. The TRB libraries of cDNA were built by UMI-labeled 5' RACE. TCRdb reprocessed the 5' RACE reads and stores each CDR3 protein as one record, lacking DNA. Its table records tens of thousands of distinct CDR3 sequences. Sequencing was performed on memory CD8+ T cells from blood. The chain is built from TRBV4-2 and TRBJ2-2; TCRdb's assignment of TRBD2 cannot be checked, as there is no DNA. This receptor was obtained from a human donor in good health. Some clones in this sample may be carry-over from other donors' samples. CDR3 region: CASSQDGPRDLNTGELFF.